This entry lists 25 T cell receptor beta chains sequenced from one sample in a study of blood T cell repertoires in COVID-19. Produced via immunoSEQ multiplex PCR; TCRdb's table is partial and in-frame only. This table holds roughly 250,000 clones, approximately 87% found once. The specimen sequenced was peripheral blood. All receptors come from a woman between 25 and 40 years old with COVID-19, enrolled during active disease.

This clone was found once. The chain is built from TRBV7-8 and TRBJ1-3; D not resolved. Germline loops: CDR1 SGHVS, CDR2 FQNEAQ. The V gene lost 1 base and the J gene lost 7 bases, with 17 bases spanning the gap. This CDR3 comprises 16 residues. CDR3 sequence reads: CASSLGSRSTSNTIYF. CDR3 DNA sequence: TGTGCCAGCAGCTTAGGGTCGAGGTCAACGAGCAACACCATATATTTT.

The V gene is TRBV24-1, the J gene TRBJ2-2; perhaps TRBD2 as D (7 bases). The germline V gene encodes CDR1 KGHDR and CDR2 SFDVKD. CDR3 size: 17 residues. Trimming left V 3 bases short and J 4 bases short, with 17 bases between. The CDR3 DNA follows: TGTGCCACCAGTGATCTCCTCGGGGGGCCCCGCACCGGGGAGCTGTTTTTT. Residues: CATSDLLGGPRTGELFF.

The V call is TRBV6-5, the J call TRBJ2-3, with TRBD1 matching over 8 bases. V gave up 5 bases and J gave up 4 bases; unmatched junction bases: 5. Germline V gene data show CDR1 as MNHEY and CDR2 as SVGAGI. CDR3 length: 14 residues. As DNA, the CDR3 is TGTGCCAGCAGTCGCGGACAGGGAGCAGATACGCAGTATTTT. Its protein product is CASSRGQGADTQYF.

This chain links TRBV6-5 with TRBJ1-2; D may be TRBD1 (5 bases). This CDR3 contains 13 residues. Deletions cut 6 bases from V and 2 bases from J, with 10 bases between. CDR1 and CDR2 (germline): MNHEY, SVGAGI. The CDR3 bases are TGTGCCAGCAGACAGACAGTGAACTATGGCTACACCTTC. Amino acid sequence: CASRQTVNYGYTF.

The genes are TRBV18 and TRBJ2-1; 8 bases are shared with TRBD2. The V gene end was trimmed by 5 bases and the J gene end by 10 bases; junction bases not matched to a gene: 16. Germline values: CDR1 KGHSH, CDR2 LQKENI. The CDR3 extends over 16 amino acids. In DNA form, the CDR3 reads TGTGCCAGCTCATCTACTAGCGGTGCCGGTTATTCGGAGCAGTTCTTC. Translated: CASSSTSGAGYSEQFF.

The J gene is TRBJ2-2, the V gene TRBV2, with D uncertain. Trimming removed 4 bases at V and 5 bases at J, with 11 bases between. The CDR3 runs to 14 residues. CDR1 and CDR2 from the germline V gene are SNHLY and FYNNEI. The CDR3 sequence: CASSVLQTTGELFF. The DNA for the CDR3 is TGTGCCAGCAGTGTCCTCCAGACAACCGGGGAGCTGTTTTTT.

The CDR3 sequence is CASGLRQINGYTF. Here the CDR3 DNA reads TGTGCCAGCGGCCTGAGGCAAATTAATGGCTACACCTTC. The chain combines TRBV28 with TRBJ1-2; D is ambiguous. CDR1 is MDHEN, CDR2 SYDVKM, per germline. With 8 bases removed from V and 6 bases from J, the gap between germline ends came to 16 bases. CDR3 length: 13 amino acids.

V usage is TRBV27 and J usage is TRBJ1-5; 8 nucleotides align to TRBD1. Germline CDR1 and CDR2: MNHEY and SMNVEV (reference sequence). CDR3 length equals 18 residues. Unmatched junction bases numbered 7, after V lost 0 bases and J lost 0 bases. CDR3 bases: TGTGCCAGCAGTTTATCGGGACAGGCACCTTATAGCAATCAGCCCCAGCATTTT. This sequence encodes CASSLSGQAPYSNQPQHF.

This clone was seen a single time. The chain is built from TRBV4-2 and TRBJ2-5, with D perhaps TRBD2 (6 bases). This CDR3 contains 14 residues. The germline V and J ends were trimmed by 0 bases and 7 bases, with 12 bases remaining between them. The germline V gene encodes CDR1 LGHNA and CDR2 YNFKEQ. DNA of the CDR3: TGTGCCAGCAGCCAAGATATCTCCGGGGGGACCCAGTACTTC. Protein product: CASSQDISGGTQYF.

V gene TRBV2 combines with J gene TRBJ1-2; TRBD1 might be the D (5 bases). The V gene lost 6 bases and the J gene lost 4 bases, with 9 bases spanning the gap. The CDR3 has 12 residues. Germline assignment: CDR1 SNHLY and CDR2 FYNNEI. CDR3 protein: CASRQVIYGYTF. The CDR3 nucleotides are TGTGCCAGCAGACAGGTTATCTATGGCTACACCTTC.

This clone was observed at least ten times. The rearrangement uses TRBV6-5 and TRBJ1-1, with D maybe TRBD1 (5 bases). The CDR3 spans 14 residues. Germline V gene data show CDR1 as MNHEY and CDR2 as SVGAGI. Deletions cut 5 bases from V and 4 bases from J, with 14 bases between. CDR3 residues: CASSRAMGGTEAFF. In DNA, the CDR3 is TGTGCCAGCAGTCGGGCCATGGGGGGCACTGAAGCTTTCTTT.

J is TRBJ1-1 and V is TRBV9, with D tentatively TRBD1 (6 bases). This CDR3 spans 15 amino acids. In germline, CDR1 is SGDLS, CDR2 YYNGEE. Trimming left V 0 bases short and J 0 bases short, with 9 bases between. The CDR3 coding sequence is TGTGCCAGCAGCGTAGCTTCAGGGGTGAACACTGAAGCTTTCTTT. Encoded protein: CASSVASGVNTEAFF.

This clone was counted a few times. The chain is built from TRBV18 and TRBJ1-1; D is undetermined. The CDR3 extends over 12 amino acids. The V end lost 9 bases, the J end lost 9 bases, and 17 bases lay between the germline ends. CDR1 and CDR2 (germline): KGHSH, LQKENI. The CDR3 nucleotides are TGTGCCAGTGATCAGGATTCTTTTAAAGCTTTCTTT. Translated: CASDQDSFKAFF.

The chain links TRBV7-2 to TRBJ2-5, with 7 nucleotides matching TRBD2. Trimming at V came to 7 bases and at J to 5 bases, leaving 13 bases not matched to a gene. This CDR3 is 15 amino acids long. Germline lookup yields CDR1 SGHTA and CDR2 FQGNSA. CDR3: CASNGGFPPGETQYF. The CDR3 DNA reads as TGTGCCAGCAACGGGGGGTTCCCCCCGGGTGAGACCCAGTACTTC.

The V and J genes are TRBV5-1 and TRBJ2-7; 7 bases map to TRBD1. Germline V gene sequence: CDR1 SGHRS, CDR2 YFSETQ. The CDR3 has 16 amino acids. Trimming at V came to 0 bases and at J to 7 bases, leaving 13 bases not matched to a gene. The CDR3 DNA reads as TGCGCCAGCAGCTTGGCCGAAAACAGGGGAATAGGTGAGCAGTACTTC. It translates to CASSLAENRGIGEQYF.

The chain couples TRBV4-1 to TRBJ2-7; weak D call: TRBD1 (6 bases). Germline values: CDR1 MGHRA, CDR2 YSYEKL. The V and J ends lost 1 base and 5 bases respectively, with 21 bases between them. CDR3 size: 17 residues. The CDR3 is CASSQGPPGQYTDEQYF. The CDR3 bases are TGCGCCAGCAGCCAAGGACCTCCGGGACAATACACGGACGAGCAGTACTTC.

The rearrangement links TRBV5-5 to TRBJ1-3; D is ambiguous. V was pared by 4 bases and J by 9 bases, with 17 bases between. Germline loops: CDR1 SGHKS, CDR2 YYEKEE (reference sequence). This CDR3 region has 14 residues. The DNA for the CDR3 is TGTGCCAGCAGCCGGCAGGTGGTTACGAGCACCATATATTTT. Translating it yields CASSRQVVTSTIYF.

The chain recombines TRBV3-1 (or the pseudogene TRBV3-2) with TRBJ2-5; maybe TRBD2 (5 bases). Germline lookup yields CDR1 LGHDT and CDR2 YNNKEL (reference sequence). Trimming removed 1 base from V and 3 bases from J, with 9 bases in between. The CDR3 consists of 14 residues. The CDR3 region is CASSQVTGKETQYF. The CDR3 region has the DNA TGTGCCAGCAGCCAAGTAACCGGGAAAGAGACCCAGTACTTC.

The CDR3 reads CASSPNRGGTEAFF. As DNA, the CDR3 is TGCGCCAGCAGTCCTAACAGGGGCGGCACTGAAGCTTTCTTT. V and J are TRBV4-1 and TRBJ1-1, with 7 bases aligning to TRBD1. The germline gives CDR1 MGHRA, CDR2 YSYEKL. V shed 6 bases and J 4 bases; nucleotides not matched to a gene: 8. This CDR3 has 14 residues.

This chain connects TRBV4-1 to TRBJ1-2; possible D gene TRBD1, 5 bases. Germline V lookup: CDR1 MGHRA, CDR2 YSYEKL. The CDR3 spans 13 residues. V lost 4 bases to trimming and J lost 2 bases, with 8 bases between them. In nucleotides, the CDR3 is TGCGCCAGCAGCCCTGGGGGGAACTATGGCTACACCTTC. This codes for CASSPGGNYGYTF.

The CDR3: CASPTGSTDTQYF. DNA for the CDR3: TGTGCCAGCCCTACGGGGTCCACAGATACGCAGTATTTT. This sequence joins TRBV10-3 and TRBJ2-3, with a tentative D call TRBD2 (5 bases). V was pared by 10 bases and J by 2 bases, with 13 bases between. The length of the CDR3 is 13 residues. From germline, CDR1 is ENHRY and CDR2 SYGVKD.

The V gene is TRBV5-6, the J gene TRBJ1-6; D is unresolved. Germline-derived CDR1 and CDR2 are SGHDT and YYEEEE. The CDR3 consists of 14 residues. V dropped 2 bases and J dropped 8 bases, with 11 bases sitting between them. The CDR3 bases are TGTGCCAGCAGCTTAATGGGCCCTTATTCACCCCTCCACTTT. Translation: CASSLMGPYSPLHF.

The CDR3 nucleotides read TGTGCCAGCAGCTTAGTGAGGTCCACTAGCACAGATACGCAGTATTTT. Protein product: CASSLVRSTSTDTQYF. The V call is TRBV7-9, the J call TRBJ2-3; D call uncertain. The CDR3 extends over 16 amino acids. Germline assignment: CDR1 SEHNR and CDR2 FQNEAQ (reference sequence). V dropped 1 base and J dropped 0 bases, with 11 bases sitting between them.

The DNA for the CDR3 is TGTGCCAGCAGCTTCCTGACAGGGCAGTATGAAGCTTTCTTT. Translation: CASSFLTGQYEAFF. The V gene is TRBV11-2, the J gene TRBJ1-1; 7 positions agree with TRBD1. J was trimmed by 7 bases and V by 3 bases; bases with no gene match: 8. Germline CDR1 is SGHAT and CDR2 is FQNNGV. The CDR3 is made up of 14 amino acids.

This chain joins TRBV19 and TRBJ1-2; TRBD1 matches at 10 bases. V was pared by 7 bases and J by 4 bases, with 12 bases of the junction left unmatched. This CDR3 has 16 residues. CDR1 LNHDA and CDR2 SQIVND come from the germline V gene (reference sequence). The CDR3 DNA follows: TGTGCCAGTACTGAGACAGGGGGCGCCGTTTTCTATGGCTACACCTTC. Its translation: CASTETGGAVFYGYTF.